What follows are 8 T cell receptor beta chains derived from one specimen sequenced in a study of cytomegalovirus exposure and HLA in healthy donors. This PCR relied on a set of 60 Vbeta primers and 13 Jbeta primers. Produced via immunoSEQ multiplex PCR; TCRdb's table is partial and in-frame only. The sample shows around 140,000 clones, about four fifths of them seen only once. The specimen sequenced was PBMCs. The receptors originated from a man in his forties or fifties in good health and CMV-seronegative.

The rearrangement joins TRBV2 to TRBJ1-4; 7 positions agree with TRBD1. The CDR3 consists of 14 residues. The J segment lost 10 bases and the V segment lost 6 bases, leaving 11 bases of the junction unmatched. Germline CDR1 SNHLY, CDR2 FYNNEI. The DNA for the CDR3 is TGTGCCAGCAGGGGCCAGGGGGTGGGCGGAAAACTGTTTTTT. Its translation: CASRGQGVGGKLFF.

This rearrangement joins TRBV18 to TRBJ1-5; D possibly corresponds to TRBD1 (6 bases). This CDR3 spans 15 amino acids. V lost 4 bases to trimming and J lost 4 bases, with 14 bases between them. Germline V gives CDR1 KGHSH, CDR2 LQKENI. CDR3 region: CASSQAGQTNQPQHF. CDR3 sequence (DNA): TGTGCCAGCTCACAAGCCGGACAGACAAATCAGCCCCAGCATTTT. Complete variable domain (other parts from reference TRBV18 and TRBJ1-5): NAGVMQNPRHLVRRRGQEARLRCSPMKGHSHVYWYRQLPEEGLKFMVYLQKENIIDESGMPKERFSAEFPKEGPSILRIQQVVRGDSAAYFCASSQAGQTNQPQHFGDGTRLSIL.

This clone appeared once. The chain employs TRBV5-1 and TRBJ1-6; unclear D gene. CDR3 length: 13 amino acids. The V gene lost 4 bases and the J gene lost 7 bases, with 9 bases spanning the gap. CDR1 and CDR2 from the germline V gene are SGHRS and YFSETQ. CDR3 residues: CASSAERNSPLHF. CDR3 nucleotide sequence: TGCGCCAGCAGCGCGGAAAGAAATTCACCCCTCCACTTT.

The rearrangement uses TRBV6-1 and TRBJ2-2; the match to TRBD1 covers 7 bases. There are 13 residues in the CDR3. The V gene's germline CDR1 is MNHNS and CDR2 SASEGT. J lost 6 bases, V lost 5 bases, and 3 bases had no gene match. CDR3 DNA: TGTGCCAGCAGTCCGCAGGGGGCCGGGGAGCTGTTTTTT. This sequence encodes CASSPQGAGELFF.

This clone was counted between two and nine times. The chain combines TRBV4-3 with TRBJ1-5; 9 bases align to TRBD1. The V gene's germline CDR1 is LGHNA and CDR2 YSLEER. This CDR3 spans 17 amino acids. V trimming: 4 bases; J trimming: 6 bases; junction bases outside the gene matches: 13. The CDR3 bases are TGCGCCAGCAGCCGGGAATTACAGGGGGCGCGAGGTCAGCCCCAGCATTTT. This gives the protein CASSRELQGARGQPQHF.

CDR3 coding DNA: TGTGCCAGTAGTATACAGCGGGGGCACACAGATACGCAGTATTTT. It yields the protein CASSIQRGHTDTQYF. This sequence joins TRBV19 and TRBJ2-3; 8 positions agree with TRBD2. Germline CDR1 and CDR2: LNHDA and SQIVND (reference sequence). The CDR3 is 15 amino acids. The V and J ends lost 2 bases and 2 bases, in that order; junction bases with no gene match: 3.

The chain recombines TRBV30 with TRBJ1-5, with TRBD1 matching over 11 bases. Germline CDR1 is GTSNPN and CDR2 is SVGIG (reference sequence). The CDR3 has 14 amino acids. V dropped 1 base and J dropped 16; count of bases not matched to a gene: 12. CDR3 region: CAWSADRGRGRRHF. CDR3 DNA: TGTGCCTGGAGTGCGGACAGGGGGCGGGGTAGGCGACATTTT.

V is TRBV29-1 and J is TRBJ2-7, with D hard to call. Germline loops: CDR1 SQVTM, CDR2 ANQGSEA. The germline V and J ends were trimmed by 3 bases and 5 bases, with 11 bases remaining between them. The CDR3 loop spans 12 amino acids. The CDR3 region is CSVESGTDEQYF. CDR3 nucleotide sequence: TGCAGCGTTGAGTCAGGAACCGACGAGCAGTACTTC.